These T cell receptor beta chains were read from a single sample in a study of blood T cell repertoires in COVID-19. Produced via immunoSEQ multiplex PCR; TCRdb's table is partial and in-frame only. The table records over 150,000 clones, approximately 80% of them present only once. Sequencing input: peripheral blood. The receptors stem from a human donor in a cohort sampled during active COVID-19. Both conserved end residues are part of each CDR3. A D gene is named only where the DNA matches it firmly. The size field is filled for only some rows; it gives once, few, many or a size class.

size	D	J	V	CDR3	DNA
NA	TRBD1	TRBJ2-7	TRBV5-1	CASSRGTGNSYEQYF	TGCGCCAGCAGCCGCGGGACAGGGAACTCCTACGAGCAGTACTTC
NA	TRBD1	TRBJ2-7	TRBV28	CASIQPGQGSYEQYF	TGTGCCAGCATTCAGCCAGGACAGGGTTCCTACGAGCAGTACTTC
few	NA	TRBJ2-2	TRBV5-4	CASSFKANTGELFF	TGTGCCAGCAGCTTCAAAGCAAACACCGGGGAGCTGTTTTTT
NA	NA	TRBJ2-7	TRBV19	CASSPGTDFYEQYF	TGTGCCAGTAGTCCCGGGACTGACTTTTACGAGCAGTACTTC
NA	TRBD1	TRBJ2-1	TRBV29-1	CSVGLGQILYNEQFF	TGCAGCGTTGGCCTGGGACAGATATTGTACAATGAGCAGTTCTTC
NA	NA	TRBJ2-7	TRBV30	CAWKTGLQTPYEQYF	TGTGCCTGGAAGACTGGGTTACAAACCCCCTACGAGCAGTACTTC
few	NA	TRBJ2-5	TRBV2	CASSARLEETQYF	TGTGCCAGCAGCGCGAGACTGGAAGAGACCCAGTACTTC
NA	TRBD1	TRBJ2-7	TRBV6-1	CASRLTGTGAYEQYF	TGTGCCAGCAGACTCACCGGGACAGGGGCCTACGAGCAGTACTTC
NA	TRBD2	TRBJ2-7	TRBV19	CASSMGTSRGPYEQYF	TGTGCCAGTAGTATGGGGACTAGCCGAGGACCCTACGAGCAGTACTTC
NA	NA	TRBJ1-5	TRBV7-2	CASSLGAGGGNSQPQHF	TGTGCCAGCAGCTTAGGAGCCGGGGGAGGGAACTCTCAGCCCCAGCATTTT
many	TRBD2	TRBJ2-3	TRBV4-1	CASSQDSLLAGSTDTQYF	TGCGCCAGCAGCCAAGATTCTTTACTAGCGGGGAGCACAGATACGCAGTATTTT
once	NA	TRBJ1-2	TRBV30	CARVVAGRNYGYTF	TGTGCCCGGGTTGTTGCGGGGCGCAACTATGGCTACACCTTC
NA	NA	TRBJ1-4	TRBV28	CASSWPGPGTTNEKLFF	TGTGCCAGCAGTTGGCCCGGTCCGGGTACAACTAATGAAAAACTGTTTTTT